The 16 T cell receptor beta chains below all came from one sample that was sequenced in a study of blood T cell repertoires in COVID-19. Clones were read by immunoSEQ multiplex PCR, and TCRdb kept only the in-frame ones, dropping some. The sample gives 80,000 to 95,000 clones, around 86% of which show up once; roughly 30% is in the top ten. The sample consisted of peripheral blood. These receptors came from a man between 50 and 59 years old with active or convalescent COVID-19.

V gene TRBV4-1 combines with J gene TRBJ1-4, with 7 bases that match TRBD1. CDR3 length: 15 amino acids. The trim removed 0 bases at V and 5 bases at J, leaving 3 bases unmatched. In germline, CDR1 is MGHRA, CDR2 YSYEKL. Here the CDR3 reads CASSQDGTENEKLFF. Here the CDR3 DNA reads TGCGCCAGCAGCCAAGATGGGACAGAGAATGAAAAACTGTTTTTT.

The chain joins TRBV19 to TRBJ2-5; D is unresolved. Per the germline V gene, CDR1 is LNHDA and CDR2 is SQIVND (reference sequence). This CDR3 region has 14 residues. Deletions cut 2 bases from V and 2 bases from J, with 9 bases between. The CDR3 is CASSIYSSQETQYF. As DNA, the CDR3 is TGTGCCAGTAGTATATATTCCAGTCAAGAGACCCAGTACTTC.

This CDR3 is CASSKGGPNNSPLHF. Here the CDR3 DNA reads TGTGCCAGCAGCAAAGGGGGCCCGAATAATTCACCCCTCCACTTT. V is TRBV21-1 and J is TRBJ1-6; TRBD1, the D gene given by the table, was not confirmed from the DNA. TRBV21-1 is a documented pseudogene. The CDR3 length is 15 residues.

The rearrangement links TRBV5-1 to TRBJ2-7; 10 nucleotides align to TRBD2. V shed 0 bases, J shed 0 bases, and the junction held 9 bases outside the gene matches. Germline V lookup: CDR1 SGHRS, CDR2 YFSETQ. CDR3 length: 18 amino acids. CDR3 sequence reads: CASSLGLAGAPSSYEQYF. DNA of the CDR3: TGCGCCAGCAGCTTGGGTCTAGCGGGGGCCCCGAGCTCCTACGAGCAGTACTTC.

This rearrangement joins TRBV27 to TRBJ2-5, with 10 bases that match TRBD2. Germline CDR1 MNHEY, CDR2 SMNVEV (reference sequence). The CDR3 spans 14 residues. The V gene end was trimmed by 6 bases and the J gene end by 3 bases; junction bases not matched to a gene: 4. CDR3 bases: TGTGCCAGCAGAACCCTAGCGGGAGAAGAGACCCAGTACTTC. Protein product: CASRTLAGEETQYF.

The chain recombines TRBV6-5 with TRBJ1-4, with 7 bases lining up with TRBD1. The ends lost 4 bases at V and 3 bases at J; junction bases unmatched: 5. CDR1 MNHEY and CDR2 SVGAGI come from the germline V gene. CDR3 length: 15 residues. The CDR3 region is CASSFQGVSNEKLFF. The CDR3 nucleotides are TGTGCCAGCAGTTTCCAGGGGGTCTCTAATGAAAAACTGTTTTTT.

V gene TRBV12-3 or TRBV12-4 combines with J gene TRBJ1-4; D not certain. Trimming pared 6 bases from V and 8 bases from J, leaving 7 bases between. The CDR3 has 11 residues. DNA of the CDR3: TGTGCCAGCAGCCTGAGGGAAAAACTGTTTTTT. The encoded protein is CASSLREKLFF.

The CDR3 nucleotides read TGTGCCAGCAGCTCCCTTCCACAGGTAAACTACGAGCAGTACTTC. The encoded protein is CASSSLPQVNYEQYF. The chain uses TRBV5-5 and TRBJ2-7, with D possibly matching TRBD1 (5 bases). The V and J ends lost 3 bases and 3 bases respectively, with 16 bases between them. Germline values: CDR1 SGHKS, CDR2 YYEKEE (reference sequence). The CDR3 has 15 residues.

The chain has TRBV27 and TRBJ2-3; the D gene is possibly TRBD1 (6 bases). V lost 5 bases to trimming and J lost 2 bases, with 14 bases between them. CDR1 MNHEY and CDR2 SMNVEV come from the germline V gene (reference sequence). The CDR3 has 15 amino acids. The CDR3, as DNA: TGTGCCAGCAGTACTCGACAGGTTGACACAGATACGCAGTATTTT. This codes for CASSTRQVDTDTQYF.

The gene calls are TRBV12-5 and TRBJ1-5, with D perhaps TRBD1 (6 bases). Trimming took off 1 base at V and 3 bases at J, with 13 bases between the two ends. The germline V gene encodes CDR1 LGHNT and CDR2 FRNRAP. CDR3 length: 16 amino acids. CDR3 sequence (DNA): TGTGCTAGTGGTTTGGGGCAGGGGTTGGACAATCAGCCCCAGCATTTT. Protein: CASGLGQGLDNQPQHF.

The chain recombines TRBV10-1 with TRBJ2-5; no clear D gene. The CDR3 length is 16 residues. V was shortened by 3 bases and J by 0 bases, with 14 bases between the two germline ends. CDR1 and CDR2 from the germline V gene are WNHNN and SYGVQD (reference sequence). CDR3 sequence reads: CASSDFDWRNQETQYF. For the CDR3, the DNA is TGCGCCAGCAGTGATTTCGACTGGCGGAACCAAGAGACCCAGTACTTC.

The V call is TRBV19, the J call TRBJ2-1; D possibly corresponds to TRBD1 (6 bases). Germline lookup yields CDR1 LNHDA and CDR2 SQIVND (reference sequence). There are 13 residues in the CDR3. V was shortened by 11 bases and J by 7 bases, with 18 bases between the two germline ends. Written as DNA, the CDR3 is TGTGCCCATCGTAGGGGGTCGGGGAATGAGCAGTTCTTC. Amino acid sequence: CAHRRGSGNEQFF.

The chain's CDR3 is CASSQDYLGQGQYSNQPQHF. DNA of the CDR3: TGCGCCAGCAGCCAAGATTACCTGGGACAGGGACAATATAGCAATCAGCCCCAGCATTTT. The genes are TRBV4-3 and TRBJ1-5, with 9 bases aligning to TRBD1. The J segment lost 0 bases and the V segment lost 0 bases, leaving 12 bases of the junction unmatched. The CDR3 runs to 20 residues. From germline, CDR1 is LGHNA and CDR2 YSLEER.

The V and J genes are TRBV6-5 and TRBJ2-2; D remains ambiguous. V was shortened by 4 bases and J by 1 base, with 4 bases between the two germline ends. This CDR3 spans 13 amino acids. Per germline, CDR1 MNHEY and CDR2 SVGAGI. The CDR3 here is CASSLQNTGELFF. The CDR3 DNA is TGTGCCAGCAGTTTACAGAACACCGGGGAGCTGTTTTTT.

The chain links TRBV6-2 or TRBV6-3 to TRBJ2-7; 10 bases align to TRBD2. This CDR3 is built from 15 residues. J gave up 0 bases and V 6 bases, and 5 bases lay outside the gene matches. Germline V gene sequence: CDR1 MNHEY, CDR2 SVGEGT. The CDR3 loop is CASSPSGGISYEQYF. CDR3 sequence (DNA): TGTGCCAGCAGCCCTAGCGGGGGCATCTCCTACGAGCAGTACTTC.

V usage is TRBV6-6 and J usage is TRBJ1-6; 9 bases map to TRBD1. CDR1 and CDR2 from the germline V gene are MNHNY and SVGAGI (reference sequence). The CDR3 extends over 15 amino acids. V lost 5 bases and J lost 5; bases outside the gene matches: 4. The CDR3 here is CASSRQGVDNSPLHF. In DNA form, the CDR3 reads TGTGCCAGCAGTCGACAGGGGGTTGATAATTCACCCCTCCACTTT.